Given below is one TCR beta chain in context. Its cognate antigen is unknown. Because it lacks the conserved phenylalanine or tryptophan at the end, this CDR3 is likely a read error. A modified ARM-PCR protocol with three rounds of nested PCR amplified TCRbeta. Using its own MiXCR run on the multiplex PCR reads, TCRdb lists one record per CDR3 protein. Of 200,000 or so distinct CDR3 sequences in the sample, roughly 70% are singletons; the top ten hold less than 25%. The ends were cut back, 4 bases at V and 9 bases at J, with 16 bases in the middle. Germline V gene data show CDR1 as DFQATT and CDR2 as SNEGSKA (reference sequence). The CDR3 is 13 amino acids. The template was RNA from unsorted bulk tissue. These data are taken from a study of tumor and adjacent non-tumor tissue in lung cancer. Study results and limitations: Normal lung showed higher cumulative top 100 clone frequency than tumor.

This sequence joins TRBV20-1 and TRBJ1-5; D possibly corresponds to TRBD1 (5 bases). This receptor was taken from a man aged 60-69 years with non-small cell lung cancer. The source material was lung tumor tissue. CDR3 in DNA: TGCAGTGCTATCTCCGGGGGGGGACGGCCCCAGCATATT. Protein sequence: CSAISGGGRPQHI.